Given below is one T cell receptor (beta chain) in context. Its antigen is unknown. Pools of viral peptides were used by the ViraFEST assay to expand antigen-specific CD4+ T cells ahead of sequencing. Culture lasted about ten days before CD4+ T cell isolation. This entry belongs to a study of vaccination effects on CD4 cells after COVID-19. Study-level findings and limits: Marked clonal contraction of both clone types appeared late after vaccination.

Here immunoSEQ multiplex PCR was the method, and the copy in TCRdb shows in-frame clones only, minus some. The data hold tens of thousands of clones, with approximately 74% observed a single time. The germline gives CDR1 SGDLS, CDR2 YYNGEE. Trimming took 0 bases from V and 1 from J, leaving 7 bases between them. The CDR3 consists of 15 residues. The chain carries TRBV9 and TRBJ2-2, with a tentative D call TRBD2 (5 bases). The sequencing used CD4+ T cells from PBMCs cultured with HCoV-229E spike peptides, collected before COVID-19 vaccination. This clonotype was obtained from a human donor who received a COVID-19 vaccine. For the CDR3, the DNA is TGTGCCAGCAGCGTAGAAGGACTGAACACCGGGGAGCTGTTTTTT. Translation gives CASSVEGLNTGELFF.